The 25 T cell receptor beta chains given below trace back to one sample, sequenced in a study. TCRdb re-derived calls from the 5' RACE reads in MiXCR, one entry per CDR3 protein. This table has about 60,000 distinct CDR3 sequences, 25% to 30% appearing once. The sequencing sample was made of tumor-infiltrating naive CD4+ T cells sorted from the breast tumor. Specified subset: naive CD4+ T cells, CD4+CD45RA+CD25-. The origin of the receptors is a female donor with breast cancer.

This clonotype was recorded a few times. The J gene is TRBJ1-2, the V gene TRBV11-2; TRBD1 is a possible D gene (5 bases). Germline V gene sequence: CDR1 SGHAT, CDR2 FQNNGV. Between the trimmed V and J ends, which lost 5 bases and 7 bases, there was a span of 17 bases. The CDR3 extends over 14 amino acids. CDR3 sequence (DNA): TGTGCCAGCAGCCTGACTCTCCTTGGGGGTGGCTACACCTTC. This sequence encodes CASSLTLLGGGYTF.

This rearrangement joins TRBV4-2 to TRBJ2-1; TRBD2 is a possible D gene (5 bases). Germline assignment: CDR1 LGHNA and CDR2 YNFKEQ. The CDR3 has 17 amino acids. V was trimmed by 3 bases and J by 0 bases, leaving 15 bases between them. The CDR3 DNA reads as TGTGCCAGCAGCCACCACCTCAGCGGTAGCTCCTACAATGAGCAGTTCTTC. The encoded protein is CASSHHLSGSSYNEQFF.

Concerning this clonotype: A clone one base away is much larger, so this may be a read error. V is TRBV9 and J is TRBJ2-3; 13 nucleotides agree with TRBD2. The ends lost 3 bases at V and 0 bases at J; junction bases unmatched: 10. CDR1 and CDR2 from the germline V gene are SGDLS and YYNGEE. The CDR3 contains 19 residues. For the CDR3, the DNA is TGTGCCAGCAGCGCCCGTAGGACTAGCGGGGGTGATAGCACAGATACGCAGTATTTT. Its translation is CASSARRTSGGDSTDTQYF.

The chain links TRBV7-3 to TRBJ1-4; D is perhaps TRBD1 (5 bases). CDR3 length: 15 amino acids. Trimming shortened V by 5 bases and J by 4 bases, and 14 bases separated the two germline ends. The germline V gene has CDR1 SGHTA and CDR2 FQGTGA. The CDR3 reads CASSATGTGNEKLFF. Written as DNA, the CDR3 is TGTGCCAGCAGCGCTACCGGGACGGGTAATGAAAAACTGTTTTTT.

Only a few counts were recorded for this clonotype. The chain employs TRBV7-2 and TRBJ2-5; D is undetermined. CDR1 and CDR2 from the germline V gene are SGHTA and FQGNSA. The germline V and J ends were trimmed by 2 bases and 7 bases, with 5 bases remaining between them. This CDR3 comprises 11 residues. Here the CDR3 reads CASSLYGTQYF. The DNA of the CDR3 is TGTGCCAGCAGCTTATATGGGACCCAGTACTTC.

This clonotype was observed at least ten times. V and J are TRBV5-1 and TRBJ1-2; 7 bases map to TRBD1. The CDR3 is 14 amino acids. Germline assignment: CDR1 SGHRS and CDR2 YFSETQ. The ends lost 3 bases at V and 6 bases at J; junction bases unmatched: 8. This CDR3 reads CASSSQTGENGYTF. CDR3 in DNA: TGCGCCAGCAGCTCCCAAACAGGGGAAAATGGCTACACCTTC.

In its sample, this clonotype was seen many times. This CDR3 is CASSRAGGAPKIYNEQFF. The CDR3 DNA sequence: TGTGCCAGCAGCCGGGCAGGGGGCGCCCCCAAAATTTACAATGAGCAGTTCTTC. The genes are TRBV7-2 and TRBJ2-1, with 8 bases that match TRBD1. This CDR3 is built from 18 residues. Germline CDR1 reads SGHTA; CDR2 reads FQGNSA. V lost 5 bases to trimming and J lost 4 bases; unmatched junction nucleotides: 16. Supplemented by reference TRBV7-2 and TRBJ2-1, the full variable domain reads GAGVSQSPSNKVTEKGKDVELRCDPISGHTALYWYRQSLGQGLEFLIYFQGNSAPDKSGLPSDRFSAERTGGSVSTLTIQRTQQEDSAVYLCASSRAGGAPKIYNEQFFGPGTRLTVL.

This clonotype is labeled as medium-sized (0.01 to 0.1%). The CDR3 DNA reads TGTGCCAGCAACACAGGGGGCCTAGGCTACACCTTC. Translating gives CASNTGGLGYTF. The chain is built from TRBV12-3 or TRBV12-4 and TRBJ1-2; 9 bases map to TRBD1. This CDR3 has 12 amino acids. V shed 7 bases and J 8 bases; nucleotides not matched to a gene: 5.

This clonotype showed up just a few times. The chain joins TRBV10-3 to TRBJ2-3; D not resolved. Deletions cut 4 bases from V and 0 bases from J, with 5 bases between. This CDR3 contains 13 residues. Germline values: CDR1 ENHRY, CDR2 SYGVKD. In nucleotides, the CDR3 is TGTGCCATCAGTGCCCCCAGCACAGATACGCAGTATTTT. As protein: CAISAPSTDTQYF.

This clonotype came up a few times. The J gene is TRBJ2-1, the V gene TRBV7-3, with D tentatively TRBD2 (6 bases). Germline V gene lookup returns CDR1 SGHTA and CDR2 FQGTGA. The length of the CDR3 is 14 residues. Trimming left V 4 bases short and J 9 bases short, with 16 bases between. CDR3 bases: TGTGCCAGCAGCTCGGGACTTTCCTCACGTGAGCAGTTCTTC. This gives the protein CASSSGLSSREQFF.

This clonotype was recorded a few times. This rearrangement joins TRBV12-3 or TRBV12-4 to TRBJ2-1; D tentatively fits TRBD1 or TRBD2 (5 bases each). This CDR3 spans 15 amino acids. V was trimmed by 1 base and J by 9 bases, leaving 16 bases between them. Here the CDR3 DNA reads TGTGCCAGCAGTTTAGATCCTGCCAGGGACGGTGAGCAGTTCTTC. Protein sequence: CASSLDPARDGEQFF.

For the CDR3, the DNA is TGTGCCAGCCCGTTGGGGCAGGGGGCGGCCACAGATACGCAGTATTTT. This translates into CASPLGQGAATDTQYF. This chain links TRBV6-1 with TRBJ2-3; 8 bases are shared with TRBD1. In germline, CDR1 is MNHNS, CDR2 SASEGT. The CDR3 runs 16 residues. V shed 8 bases, J shed 2 bases, and the junction held 12 bases outside the gene matches.

CDR3 nucleotide sequence: TGTGCCAGCAGCCCGAGAGGGGATGGAGGCTACACCTTC. It translates to CASSPRGDGGYTF. The chain couples TRBV7-2 to TRBJ1-2, with D maybe TRBD1 (5 bases). The germline gives CDR1 SGHTA, CDR2 FQGNSA. The ends were cut back, 5 bases at V and 8 bases at J, with 15 bases in the middle. This CDR3 has 13 residues. Using reference TRBV7-2 and TRBJ1-2 for the parts outside the CDR3, the full variable domain is GAGVSQSPSNKVTEKGKDVELRCDPISGHTALYWYRQSLGQGLEFLIYFQGNSAPDKSGLPSDRFSAERTGGSVSTLTIQRTQQEDSAVYLCASSPRGDGGYTFGSGTRLTVV.

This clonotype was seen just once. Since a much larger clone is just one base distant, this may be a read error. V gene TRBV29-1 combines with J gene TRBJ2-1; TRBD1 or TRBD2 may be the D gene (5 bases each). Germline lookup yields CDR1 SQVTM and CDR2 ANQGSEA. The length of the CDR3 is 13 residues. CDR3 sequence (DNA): TGCAGCGGCACAGAGGGGAACTACAATGGGCAGTTCTTC. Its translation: CSGTEGNYNGQFF.

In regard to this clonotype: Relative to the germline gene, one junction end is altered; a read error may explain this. CDR3 protein: CAISDSSNLMGTNTGAFF. The CDR3 region has the DNA TGTGCCATCAGTGATTCCAGCAACCTAATGGGCACGAACACTGGAGCTTTCTTT. The chain links TRBV10-3 to TRBJ1-1; D is ambiguous. This CDR3 contains 18 residues. Per germline, CDR1 ENHRY and CDR2 SYGVKD.

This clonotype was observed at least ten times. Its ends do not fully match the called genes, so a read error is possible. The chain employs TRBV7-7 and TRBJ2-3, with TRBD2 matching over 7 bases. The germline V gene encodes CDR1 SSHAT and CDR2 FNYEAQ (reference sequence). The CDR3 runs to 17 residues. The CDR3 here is CASSLAVAGAGADTQYF. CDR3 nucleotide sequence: TGTGCTAGCAGCTTAGCGGTTGCGGGAGCTGGGGCAGATACGCAGTATTTT.

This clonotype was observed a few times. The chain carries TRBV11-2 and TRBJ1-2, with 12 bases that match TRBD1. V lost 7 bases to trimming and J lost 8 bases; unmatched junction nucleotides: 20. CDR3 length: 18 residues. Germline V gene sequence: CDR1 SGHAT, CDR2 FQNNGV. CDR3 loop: CASTVPKTRDRGPGGYTF. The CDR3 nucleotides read TGTGCCAGCACCGTACCAAAGACCCGGGACAGGGGGCCCGGGGGCTACACCTTC.

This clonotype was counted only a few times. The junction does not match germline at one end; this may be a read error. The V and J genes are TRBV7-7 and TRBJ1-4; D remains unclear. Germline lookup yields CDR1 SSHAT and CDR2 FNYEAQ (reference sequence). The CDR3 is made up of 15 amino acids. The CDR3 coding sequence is TGTGCTAGCAGCTTAGGTTCAGGTTTGAATGAAAAACTGTTTTTT. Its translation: CASSLGSGLNEKLFF.

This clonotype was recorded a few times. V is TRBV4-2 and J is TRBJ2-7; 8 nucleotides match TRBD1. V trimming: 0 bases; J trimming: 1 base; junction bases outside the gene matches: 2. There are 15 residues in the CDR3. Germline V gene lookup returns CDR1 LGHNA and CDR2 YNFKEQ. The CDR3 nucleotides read TGTGCCAGCAGCCAAGATCGGACAGGGTCCTACGAGCAGTACTTC. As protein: CASSQDRTGSYEQYF.

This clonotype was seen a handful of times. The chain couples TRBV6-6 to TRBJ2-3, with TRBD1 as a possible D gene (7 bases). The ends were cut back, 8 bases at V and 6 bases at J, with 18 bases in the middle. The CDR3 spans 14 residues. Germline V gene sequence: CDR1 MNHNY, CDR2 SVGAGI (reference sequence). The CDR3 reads CASRHRGGGDTQYF. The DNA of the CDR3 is TGTGCCAGCCGCCACAGGGGAGGAGGGGATACGCAGTATTTT.

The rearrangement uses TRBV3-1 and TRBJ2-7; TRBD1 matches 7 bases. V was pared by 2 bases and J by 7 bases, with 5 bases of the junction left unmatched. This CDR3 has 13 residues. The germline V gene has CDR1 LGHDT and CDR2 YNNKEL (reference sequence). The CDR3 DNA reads TGTGCCAGCAGCCAAAACAGGGGAATGGAGCAGTACTTC. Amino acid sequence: CASSQNRGMEQYF.

The CDR3 loop reads CASSLQQGLSNEQFF. DNA of the CDR3: TGCGCCAGCAGCTTGCAACAGGGGTTGAGCAATGAGCAGTTCTTC. The chain combines TRBV5-1 with TRBJ2-1; 7 nucleotides match TRBD1. Germline V gene sequence: CDR1 SGHRS, CDR2 YFSETQ. V gave up 1 base and J gave up 6 bases; unmatched junction bases: 7. This CDR3 is 15 amino acids long.

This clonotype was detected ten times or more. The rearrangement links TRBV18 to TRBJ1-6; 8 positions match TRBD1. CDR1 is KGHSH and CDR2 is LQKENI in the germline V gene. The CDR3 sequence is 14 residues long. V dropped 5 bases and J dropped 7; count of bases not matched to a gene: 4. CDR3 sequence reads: CASSSGQVNSPLHF. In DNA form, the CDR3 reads TGTGCCAGCTCATCGGGACAGGTCAATTCACCCCTCCACTTT.

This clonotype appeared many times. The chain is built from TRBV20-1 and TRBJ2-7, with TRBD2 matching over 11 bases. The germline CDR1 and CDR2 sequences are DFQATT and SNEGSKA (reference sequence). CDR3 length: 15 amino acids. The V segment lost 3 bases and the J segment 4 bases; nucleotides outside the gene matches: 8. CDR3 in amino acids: CSARATSGSQYEQYF. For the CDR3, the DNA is TGCAGTGCTAGGGCTACTAGCGGGAGCCAATACGAGCAGTACTTC.

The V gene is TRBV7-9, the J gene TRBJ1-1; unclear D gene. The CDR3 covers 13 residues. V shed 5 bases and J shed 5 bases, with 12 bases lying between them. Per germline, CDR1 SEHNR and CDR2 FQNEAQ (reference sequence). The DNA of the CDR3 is TGTGCCAGCAGCCTAAACGCGGAGACTGAAGCTTTCTTT. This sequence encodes CASSLNAETEAFF.